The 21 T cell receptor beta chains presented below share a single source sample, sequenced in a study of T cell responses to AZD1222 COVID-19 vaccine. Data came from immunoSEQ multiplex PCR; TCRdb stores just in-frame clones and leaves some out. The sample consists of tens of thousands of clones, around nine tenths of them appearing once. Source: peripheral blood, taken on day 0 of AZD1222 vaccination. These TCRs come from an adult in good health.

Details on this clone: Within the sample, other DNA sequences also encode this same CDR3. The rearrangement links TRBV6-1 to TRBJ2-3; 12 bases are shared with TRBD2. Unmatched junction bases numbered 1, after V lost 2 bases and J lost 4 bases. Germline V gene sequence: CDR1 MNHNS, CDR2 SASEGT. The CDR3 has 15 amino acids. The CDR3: CASSELAGGPDTQYF. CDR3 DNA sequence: TGTGCCAGCAGTGAACTAGCGGGAGGGCCAGATACGCAGTATTTT.

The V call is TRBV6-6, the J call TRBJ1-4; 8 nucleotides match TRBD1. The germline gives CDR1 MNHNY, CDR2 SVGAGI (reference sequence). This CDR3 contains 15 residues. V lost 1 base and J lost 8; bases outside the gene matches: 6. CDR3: CASSYLTGGSEKLFF. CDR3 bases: TGTGCCAGCAGTTACTTAACAGGGGGATCCGAAAAACTGTTTTTT.

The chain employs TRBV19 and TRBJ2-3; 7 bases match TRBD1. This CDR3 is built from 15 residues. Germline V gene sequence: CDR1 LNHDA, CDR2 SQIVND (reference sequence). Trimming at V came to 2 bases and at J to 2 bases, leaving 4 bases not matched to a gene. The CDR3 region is CASSISRGNTDTQYF. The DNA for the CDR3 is TGTGCCAGTAGTATATCCAGGGGGAACACAGATACGCAGTATTTT. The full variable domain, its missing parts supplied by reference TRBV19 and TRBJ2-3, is DGGITQSPKYLFRKEGQNVTLSCEQNLNHDAMYWYRQDPGQGLRLIYYSQIVNDFQKGDIAEGYSVSREKKESFPLTVTSAQKNPTAFYLCASSISRGNTDTQYFGPGTRLTVL.

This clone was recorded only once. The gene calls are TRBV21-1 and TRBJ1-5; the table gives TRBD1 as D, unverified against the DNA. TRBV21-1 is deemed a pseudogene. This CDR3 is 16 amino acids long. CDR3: CASSKVGKGDNQPQHF. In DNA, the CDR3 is TGTGCCAGCAGCAAAGTAGGAAAGGGGGACAATCAGCCCCAGCATTTT.

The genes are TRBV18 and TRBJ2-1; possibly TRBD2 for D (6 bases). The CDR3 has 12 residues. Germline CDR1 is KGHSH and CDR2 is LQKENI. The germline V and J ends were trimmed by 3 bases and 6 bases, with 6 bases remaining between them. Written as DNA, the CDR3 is TGTGCCAGCTCACCCGGGGGCAATGAGCAGTTCTTC. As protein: CASSPGGNEQFF.

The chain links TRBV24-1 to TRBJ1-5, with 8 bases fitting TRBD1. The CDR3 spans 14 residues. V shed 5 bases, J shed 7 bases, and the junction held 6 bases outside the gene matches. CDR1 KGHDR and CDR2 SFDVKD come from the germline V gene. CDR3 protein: CATSGRGRGQPQHF. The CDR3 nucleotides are TGTGCCACCAGTGGCAGGGGGCGGGGACAGCCCCAGCATTTT.

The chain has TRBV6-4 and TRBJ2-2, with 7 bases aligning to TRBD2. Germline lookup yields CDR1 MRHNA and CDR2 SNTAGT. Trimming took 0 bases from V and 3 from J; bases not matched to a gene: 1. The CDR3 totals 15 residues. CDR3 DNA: TGTGCCAGCAGTGACTCGACTAGCCACACCGGGGAGCTGTTTTTT. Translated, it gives CASSDSTSHTGELFF.

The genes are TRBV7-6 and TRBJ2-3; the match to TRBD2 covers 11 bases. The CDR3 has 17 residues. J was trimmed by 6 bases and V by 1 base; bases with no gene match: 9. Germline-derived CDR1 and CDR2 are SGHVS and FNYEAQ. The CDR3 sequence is CASSLVVAGGPMDTQYF. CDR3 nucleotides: TGTGCCAGCAGCTTAGTCGTAGCGGGAGGGCCGATGGATACGCAGTATTTT.

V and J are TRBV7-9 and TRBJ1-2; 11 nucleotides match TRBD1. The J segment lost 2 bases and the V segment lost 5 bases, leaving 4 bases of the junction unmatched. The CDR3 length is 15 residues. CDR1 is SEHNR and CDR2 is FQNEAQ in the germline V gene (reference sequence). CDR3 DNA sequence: TGTGCCAGCAGCCGGACAGGGGGCTTGAACTATGGCTACACCTTC. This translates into CASSRTGGLNYGYTF.

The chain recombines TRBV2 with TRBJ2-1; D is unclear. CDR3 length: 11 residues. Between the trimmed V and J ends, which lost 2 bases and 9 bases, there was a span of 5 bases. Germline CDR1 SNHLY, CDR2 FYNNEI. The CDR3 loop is CASSENFEQFF. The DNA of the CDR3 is TGTGCCAGCAGTGAAAATTTTGAGCAGTTCTTC. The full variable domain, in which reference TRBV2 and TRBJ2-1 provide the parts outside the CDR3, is EPEVTQTPSHQVTQMGQEVILRCVPISNHLYFYWYRQILGQKVEFLVSFYNNEISEKSEIFDDQFSVERPDGSNFTLKIRSTKLEDSAMYFCASSENFEQFFGPGTRLTVL.

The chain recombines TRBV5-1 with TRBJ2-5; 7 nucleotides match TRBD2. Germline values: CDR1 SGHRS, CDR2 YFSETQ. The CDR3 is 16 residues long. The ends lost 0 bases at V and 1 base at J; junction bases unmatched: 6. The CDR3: CASSLGGEGIQETQYF. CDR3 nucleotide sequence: TGCGCCAGCAGCTTGGGAGGGGAGGGGATCCAAGAGACCCAGTACTTC.

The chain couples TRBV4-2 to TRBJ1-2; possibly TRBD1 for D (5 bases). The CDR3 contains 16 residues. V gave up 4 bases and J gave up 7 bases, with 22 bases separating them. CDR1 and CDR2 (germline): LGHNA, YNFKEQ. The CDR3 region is CASSPLMRAGVSGYTF. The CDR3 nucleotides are TGTGCCAGCAGCCCGCTAATGAGGGCGGGGGTTAGTGGCTACACCTTC.

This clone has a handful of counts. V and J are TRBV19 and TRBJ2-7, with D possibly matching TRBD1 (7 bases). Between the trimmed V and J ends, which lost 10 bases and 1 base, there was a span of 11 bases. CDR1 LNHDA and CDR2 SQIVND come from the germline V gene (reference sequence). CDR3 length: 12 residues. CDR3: CATAGQSYEQYF. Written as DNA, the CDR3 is TGTGCCACCGCGGGACAGTCCTACGAGCAGTACTTC.

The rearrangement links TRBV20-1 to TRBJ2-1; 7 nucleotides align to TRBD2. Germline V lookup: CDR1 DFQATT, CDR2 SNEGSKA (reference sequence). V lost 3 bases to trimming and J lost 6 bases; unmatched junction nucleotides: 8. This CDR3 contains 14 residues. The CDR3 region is CSASGLAEVNEQFF. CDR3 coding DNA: TGCAGTGCTAGTGGGCTAGCGGAGGTCAATGAGCAGTTCTTC.

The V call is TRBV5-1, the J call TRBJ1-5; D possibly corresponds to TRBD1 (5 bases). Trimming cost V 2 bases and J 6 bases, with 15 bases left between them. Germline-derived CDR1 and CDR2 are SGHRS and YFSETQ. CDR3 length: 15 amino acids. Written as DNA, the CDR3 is TGCGCCAGCAGCTTTTCAGGGTACGTGGGTCAGCCCCAGCATTTT. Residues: CASSFSGYVGQPQHF.

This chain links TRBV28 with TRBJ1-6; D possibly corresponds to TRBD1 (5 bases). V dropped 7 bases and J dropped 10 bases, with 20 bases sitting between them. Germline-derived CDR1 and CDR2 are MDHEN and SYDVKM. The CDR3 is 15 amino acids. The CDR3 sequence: CASTPGRGIISPLHF. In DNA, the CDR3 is TGTGCCAGCACTCCCGGCCGGGGGATAATATCACCCCTCCACTTT.

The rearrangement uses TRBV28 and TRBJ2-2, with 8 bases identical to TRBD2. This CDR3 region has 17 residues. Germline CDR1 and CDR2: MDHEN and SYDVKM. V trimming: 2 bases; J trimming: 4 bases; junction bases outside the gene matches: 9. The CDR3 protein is CASSLRGGRRGTGELFF. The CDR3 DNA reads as TGTGCCAGCAGTTTAAGGGGCGGGAGGAGGGGCACCGGGGAGCTGTTTTTT.

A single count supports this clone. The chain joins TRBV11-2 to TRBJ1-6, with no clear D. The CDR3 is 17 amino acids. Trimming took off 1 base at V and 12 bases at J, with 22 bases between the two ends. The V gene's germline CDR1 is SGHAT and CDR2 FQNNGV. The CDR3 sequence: CASSLVYYSGPRGPLHF. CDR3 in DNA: TGTGCCAGCAGCTTAGTATATTATTCGGGCCCCCGGGGACCCCTCCACTTT.

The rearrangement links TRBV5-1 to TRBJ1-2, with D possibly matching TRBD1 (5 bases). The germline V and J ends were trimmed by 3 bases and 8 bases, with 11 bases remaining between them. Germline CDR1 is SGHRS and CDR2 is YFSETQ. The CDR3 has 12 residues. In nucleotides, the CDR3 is TGCGCCAGCAGCTCGGGGGTAGAGGGCTACACCTTC. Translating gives CASSSGVEGYTF.

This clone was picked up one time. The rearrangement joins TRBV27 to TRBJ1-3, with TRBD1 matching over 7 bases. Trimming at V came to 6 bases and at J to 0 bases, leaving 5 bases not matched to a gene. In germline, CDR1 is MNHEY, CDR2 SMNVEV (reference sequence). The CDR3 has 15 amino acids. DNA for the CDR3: TGTGCCAGCAGAGACAGGGCCGGCTCTGGAAACACCATATATTTT. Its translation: CASRDRAGSGNTIYF.

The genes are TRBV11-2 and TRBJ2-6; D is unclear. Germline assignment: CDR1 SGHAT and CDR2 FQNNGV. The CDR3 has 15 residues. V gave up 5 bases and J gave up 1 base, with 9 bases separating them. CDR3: CASSPGRSGANVLTF. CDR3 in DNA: TGTGCCAGCAGCCCCGGCCGTTCTGGGGCCAACGTCCTGACTTTC.